The 27 T cell receptor beta chains below all came from one sample that was sequenced in a study of monozygotic twins with inflammatory bowel disease. TCRdb reprocessed the 5' RACE reads, with one entry per CDR3 protein and no DNA. Its listing shows some 210,000 distinct CDR3 sequences. The sequencing input was blood. The receptors come from a human donor with ulcerative colitis or Crohn's disease, or a healthy co-twin of an affected twin (not recorded which).

The V call is TRBV12-5, the J call TRBJ2-1. The CDR3 spans 12 residues. The germline gives CDR1 LGHNT, CDR2 FRNRAP. CDR3 protein: CASGLDPIEQFF.

This chain links TRBV5-1 with TRBJ2-7; TCRdb's D call, TRBD1, is unchecked because there is no DNA. Germline values: CDR1 SGHRS, CDR2 YFSETQ. The CDR3 loop spans 15 amino acids. CDR3 protein: CASSRGKTGVYEQYF.

This chain connects TRBV9 to TRBJ2-1; lacking DNA, the TRBD1 call made by TCRdb goes unchecked. Germline V gives CDR1 SGDLS, CDR2 YYNGEE. This CDR3 contains 15 residues. The CDR3 protein is CASSVAGGQYNEQFF.

J is TRBJ1-5 and V is TRBV20-1; lacking DNA, the TRBD1 call made by TCRdb goes unchecked. The length of the CDR3 is 17 residues. Germline values: CDR1 DFQATT, CDR2 SNEGSKA (reference sequence). CDR3 protein: CSASEGSTVPPLGPQHF.

The V call is TRBV5-6, the J call TRBJ2-1; TCRdb's assignment of TRBD1 cannot be checked, as there is no DNA. Germline loops: CDR1 SGHDT, CDR2 YYEEEE. The CDR3 is made up of 15 amino acids. The CDR3: CASSPMDRLKNEQFF.

CDR3 residues: CSASLLPGTQYF. V and J are TRBV20-1 and TRBJ2-5. Germline assignment: CDR1 DFQATT and CDR2 SNEGSKA (reference sequence). This CDR3 region has 12 residues.

The genes are TRBV5-6 and TRBJ1-5. CDR1 and CDR2 from the germline V gene are SGHDT and YYEEEE. CDR3 length equals 17 residues. CDR3 protein: CASSKGGGALRNQPQHF.

The chain has TRBV5-1 and TRBJ2-5. The CDR3 length is 13 residues. CDR1 SGHRS and CDR2 YFSETQ come from the germline V gene. The CDR3 protein is CASSLDLRETQYF.

This chain links TRBV12-3 or TRBV12-4 with TRBJ2-7; the D call from TCRdb, TRBD1, cannot be confirmed without DNA. The CDR3 is made up of 14 amino acids. CDR3 sequence reads: CASSPTGVAYEQYF.

This chain uses TRBV18 with TRBJ1-1; TCRdb's D gene call, TRBD1, goes unchecked for lack of DNA. CDR3 length equals 14 residues. The V gene's germline CDR1 is KGHSH and CDR2 LQKENI. CDR3 in amino acids: CASSDGQGRTEAFF. Together with reference TRBV18 and TRBJ1-1, the CDR3 gives the full variable domain: NAGVMQNPRHLVRRRGQEARLRCSPMKGHSHVYWYRQLPEEGLKFMVYLQKENIIDESGMPKERFSAEFPKEGPSILRIQQVVRGDSAAYFCASSDGQGRTEAFFGQGTRLTVV.

The CDR3 sequence is CASSFGGATGELFF. V gene TRBV7-2 combines with J gene TRBJ2-2; the D gene TCRdb calls, TRBD1, cannot be checked with no DNA. CDR1 is SGHTA and CDR2 is FQGNSA in the germline V gene. This CDR3 region has 14 residues.

This rearrangement joins TRBV11-2 to TRBJ2-3; TCRdb reports TRBD2, a call that lacks DNA to check it against. The CDR3 consists of 18 residues. CDR1 and CDR2 (germline): SGHAT, FQNNGV. CDR3 amino acids: CASSLSRTSGGSRDTQYF.

The rearrangement uses TRBV29-1 and TRBJ1-3; without DNA, the TCRdb call of TRBD1 cannot be checked. Germline V CDR1 and CDR2: SQVTM, ANQGSEA. This CDR3 has 12 amino acids. CDR3 sequence reads: CSVGTDGNTIYF.

V gene TRBV18 combines with J gene TRBJ2-3. CDR1 is KGHSH, CDR2 LQKENI, per germline. CDR3 size: 12 residues. The CDR3 sequence is CASSRTLDTQYF.

The V call is TRBV6-2 or TRBV6-3, the J call TRBJ1-5; the D gene TCRdb calls, TRBD1, cannot be checked with no DNA. Germline CDR1 and CDR2: MNHEY and SVGEGT. This CDR3 has 13 amino acids. The CDR3 is CASSQGVYQPQHF.

The chain links TRBV5-1 to TRBJ1-2; TCRdb selects TRBD1, and the lack of DNA leaves this call unchecked. In germline, CDR1 is SGHRS, CDR2 YFSETQ. The CDR3 contains 16 residues. CDR3 loop: CASSVGYQGEDYGYTF. The entire variable domain, with the rest obtained from reference TRBV5-1 and TRBJ1-2, is as follows: KAGVTQTPRYLIKTRGQQVTLSCSPISGHRSVSWYQQTPGQGLQFLFEYFSETQRNKGNFPGRFSGRQFSNSRSEMNVSTLELGDSALYLCASSVGYQGEDYGYTFGSGTRLTVV.

The gene calls are TRBV9 and TRBJ2-1; the TRBD1 assignment by TCRdb is unverifiable without DNA. The CDR3 covers 14 residues. Germline V gene sequence: CDR1 SGDLS, CDR2 YYNGEE. CDR3 loop: CASSVRGDGDEQFF.

This chain connects TRBV6-4 to TRBJ1-6; TCRdb's D call of TRBD1 is untestable without DNA. The CDR3 contains 14 residues. Germline V gives CDR1 MRHNA, CDR2 SNTAGT. The CDR3 here is CASSPRQGASPLHF.

V usage is TRBV24-1 and J usage is TRBJ2-5; TCRdb names TRBD1, which stays unverified in the absence of DNA. Germline V gene data show CDR1 as KGHDR and CDR2 as SFDVKD. The CDR3 runs 17 residues. The CDR3 is CATSDSPGQITQETQYF.

The chain recombines TRBV20-1 with TRBJ1-2; no DNA is available, so the TRBD1 call from TCRdb remains unchecked. The germline gives CDR1 DFQATT, CDR2 SNEGSKA (reference sequence). The CDR3 runs 15 residues. CDR3 sequence: CSARDTITGAYGYTF.

The gene calls are TRBV11-2 and TRBJ1-1. Germline assignment: CDR1 SGHAT and CDR2 FQNNGV. The CDR3 runs to 14 residues. The CDR3 is CASSLEEGWTEAFF.

This chain links TRBV12-3 or TRBV12-4 with TRBJ1-5. This CDR3 is 12 amino acids long. CDR3 amino acids: CASRRSNQPQHF.

The V gene is TRBV3-1, the J gene TRBJ2-1; TCRdb lists TRBD1, though no DNA is available to test this call. Germline V gives CDR1 LGHDT, CDR2 YNNKEL (reference sequence). The CDR3 consists of 16 residues. The chain's CDR3 is CASSPSGQGWDNEQFF.

J is TRBJ2-1 and V is TRBV7-9; TCRdb proposes TRBD2, but this gene call is untestable without DNA. Looked up from germline, CDR1 is SEHNR and CDR2 is FQNEAQ (reference sequence). This CDR3 region has 16 residues. CDR3 sequence reads: CASSLGPSGAMNEQFF. Full variable domain (outside the CDR3, taken from reference TRBV7-9 and TRBJ2-1): DTGVSQNPRHKITKRGQNVTFRCDPISEHNRLYWYRQTLGQGPEFLTYFQNEAQLEKSRLLSDRFSAERPKGSFSTLEIQRTEQGDSAMYLCASSLGPSGAMNEQFFGPGTRLTVL.

This chain connects TRBV12-3 or TRBV12-4 to TRBJ1-2; absent DNA, TCRdb's TRBD1 call cannot be checked. CDR3 length equals 13 residues. CDR3 amino acids: CASSRGQLGGYTF.

CDR3 amino acids: CASSFDRQANYGYTF. This chain connects TRBV7-2 to TRBJ1-2; TCRdb lists TRBD1, though no DNA is available to test this call. The V gene's germline CDR1 is SGHTA and CDR2 FQGNSA. The CDR3 has 15 amino acids.

The chain joins TRBV18 to TRBJ1-2. The germline V gene encodes CDR1 KGHSH and CDR2 LQKENI. CDR3 size: 13 residues. CDR3: CASSPTRGEGYTF.